The 14 T cell receptor beta chains below all came from one sample that was sequenced in a study of blood T cells in healthy people across ages. It was with a sample-barcoded 5' primer and a J-beta primer mix that a second PCR of roughly 7 to 12 cycles was run. TCRdb re-analysed the 5' RACE reads in MiXCR, keeping a single row per CDR3 protein. The sample has some 1.8 million distinct CDR3 sequences, about two fifths seen once; the top ten hold 23%. Specimen: blood. The receptors derive from a human donor in good health.

The table lists this clonotype with a few counts. With a much larger clone just one base away, this may be a read error. The gene calls are TRBV6-2 or TRBV6-3 and TRBJ2-7; 9 nucleotides line up with TRBD1. The V gene's germline CDR1 is MNHEY and CDR2 SVGEGT. The CDR3 length is 13 residues. The CDR3 is CASNYRGPYEQYF. CDR3 DNA sequence: TGTGCCAGCAATTACAGGGGGCCCTACGAGCAGTACTTC.

This clonotype turned up a few times. The chain combines TRBV4-2 with TRBJ2-1; D might be TRBD2 (5 bases). This CDR3 contains 15 residues. Trimming cost V 1 base and J 1 base, with 8 bases left between them. CDR1 LGHNA and CDR2 YNFKEQ come from the germline V gene. The CDR3 is CASSQGGISYNEQFF. The CDR3 bases are TGTGCCAGCAGCCAAGGAGGGATATCCTACAATGAGCAGTTCTTC.

The gene calls are TRBV4-1 and TRBJ2-1; either TRBD1 or TRBD2 may supply D (6 bases each). The germline gives CDR1 MGHRA, CDR2 YSYEKL. This CDR3 spans 17 amino acids. V was trimmed by 5 bases and J by 5 bases, leaving 22 bases between them. CDR3 coding DNA: TGCGCCAGCAGCGTATGGGGGGCGAGAGTTCGTGACAATGAGCAGTTCTTC. Amino acids: CASSVWGARVRDNEQFF.

The chain combines TRBV12-3 or TRBV12-4 with TRBJ2-7; possibly TRBD1 for D (5 bases). This CDR3 comprises 15 residues. The V end lost 5 bases, the J end lost 0 bases, and 14 bases lay between the germline ends. CDR3 in DNA: TGTGCCAGCAGTGCCACACAGGCCCTCTCCTACGAGCAGTACTTC. As protein: CASSATQALSYEQYF.

This clonotype was seen just once. This chain connects TRBV20-1 to TRBJ2-3, with 12 positions matching TRBD2. CDR1 and CDR2 (germline): DFQATT, SNEGSKA (reference sequence). CDR3 length: 15 amino acids. The junction had 5 bases not matched to a gene; V was cut back by 2 bases and J by 5 bases. The CDR3 is CSARPTTSGGDTQYF. The CDR3 region has the DNA TGCAGTGCTAGACCGACGACTAGCGGGGGAGATACGCAGTATTTT.

This chain joins TRBV9 and TRBJ2-6; D gene unclear. This CDR3 contains 18 residues. The V end was cut by 0 bases, the J end by 0 bases, with 13 bases between. Germline values: CDR1 SGDLS, CDR2 YYNGEE. Here the CDR3 DNA reads TGTGCCAGCAGCGTAGGCACCCTATCGAGCTCTGGGGCCAACGTCCTGACTTTC. This gives the protein CASSVGTLSSSGANVLTF.

This clonotype was seen at least ten times. The genes are TRBV10-2 and TRBJ1-4; no clear D. CDR1 and CDR2 from the germline V gene are WSHSY and SAAADI. V dropped 8 bases and J dropped 5 bases, with 15 bases sitting between them. The CDR3 length is 14 residues. This CDR3 is CASGTLILNEKLFF. Here the CDR3 DNA reads TGCGCCAGCGGCACCTTGATTCTGAATGAAAAACTGTTTTTT.

The CDR3, as DNA: TGCAGTGCTAGAGATCGATCCCGCTCCTACAATGAGCAGTTCTTC. Translation: CSARDRSRSYNEQFF. This chain uses TRBV20-1 with TRBJ2-1; no clear D. The germline gives CDR1 DFQATT, CDR2 SNEGSKA (reference sequence). The CDR3 runs 15 residues. V was cut by 0 bases and J by 0 bases, with 9 bases left in between.

This clonotype was picked up a small number of times. The chain has TRBV12-3 or TRBV12-4 and TRBJ2-7, with D tentatively TRBD2 (5 bases). This CDR3 region has 14 residues. The V and J ends lost 5 bases and 5 bases respectively, with 16 bases between them. CDR3 residues: CASSGEPQLHEQYF. The CDR3 DNA reads as TGTGCCAGCAGTGGGGAGCCACAGTTACACGAGCAGTACTTC.

This clonotype was observed a few times. Here the CDR3 DNA reads TGTGCCAGCAGTCCCGGACAGGTGCATGGCTACACCTTC. Translating gives CASSPGQVHGYTF. The V call is TRBV28, the J call TRBJ1-2; 7 bases line up with TRBD1. Germline-derived CDR1 and CDR2 are MDHEN and SYDVKM. Unmatched junction bases numbered 6, after V lost 5 bases and J lost 6 bases. The CDR3 contains 13 residues.

In its sample, this clonotype was seen a few times. As DNA, the CDR3 is TGCGCCAGCAGCCAAGATTTTGGGGATGAGCAGTTCTTC. Its protein product is CASSQDFGDEQFF. This sequence joins TRBV4-3 and TRBJ2-1; D is uncertain. Per germline, CDR1 LGHNA and CDR2 YSLEER. CDR3 size: 13 residues. V was trimmed by 0 bases and J by 8 bases, leaving 8 bases between them.

The chain has TRBV29-1 and TRBJ2-7; D perhaps matches TRBD1 (6 bases). The CDR3 covers 13 residues. The germline CDR1 and CDR2 sequences are SQVTM and ANQGSEA. V shed 6 bases and J shed 1 base, with 13 bases lying between them. For the CDR3, the DNA is TGCAGCGTACAGGGTATTGAGTCCTACGAGCAGTACTTC. Its translation: CSVQGIESYEQYF.

The V call is TRBV5-1, the J call TRBJ1-2; no definite D call. This CDR3 is built from 16 residues. Germline CDR1 is SGHRS and CDR2 is YFSETQ. V dropped 0 bases and J dropped 3 bases, with 15 bases sitting between them. The CDR3: CASSLAGRAGDYGYTF. Written as DNA, the CDR3 is TGCGCCAGCAGCTTGGCCGGACGGGCGGGAGACTATGGCTACACCTTC.

Notes on this clonotype: At one end, the junction sequence differs from germline, possibly due to a read error. The CDR3 protein is CASGLGGGASPSYGYTF. The CDR3, as DNA: TGTGCCAGCGGCTTGGGCGGGGGGGCTAGCCCCTCCTACGGCTACACCTTC. The rearrangement uses TRBV5-4 and TRBJ1-2; D is possibly TRBD1 (6 bases). The CDR3 loop spans 17 amino acids. Germline V gene data show CDR1 as SGHNT and CDR2 as YYREEE (reference sequence).